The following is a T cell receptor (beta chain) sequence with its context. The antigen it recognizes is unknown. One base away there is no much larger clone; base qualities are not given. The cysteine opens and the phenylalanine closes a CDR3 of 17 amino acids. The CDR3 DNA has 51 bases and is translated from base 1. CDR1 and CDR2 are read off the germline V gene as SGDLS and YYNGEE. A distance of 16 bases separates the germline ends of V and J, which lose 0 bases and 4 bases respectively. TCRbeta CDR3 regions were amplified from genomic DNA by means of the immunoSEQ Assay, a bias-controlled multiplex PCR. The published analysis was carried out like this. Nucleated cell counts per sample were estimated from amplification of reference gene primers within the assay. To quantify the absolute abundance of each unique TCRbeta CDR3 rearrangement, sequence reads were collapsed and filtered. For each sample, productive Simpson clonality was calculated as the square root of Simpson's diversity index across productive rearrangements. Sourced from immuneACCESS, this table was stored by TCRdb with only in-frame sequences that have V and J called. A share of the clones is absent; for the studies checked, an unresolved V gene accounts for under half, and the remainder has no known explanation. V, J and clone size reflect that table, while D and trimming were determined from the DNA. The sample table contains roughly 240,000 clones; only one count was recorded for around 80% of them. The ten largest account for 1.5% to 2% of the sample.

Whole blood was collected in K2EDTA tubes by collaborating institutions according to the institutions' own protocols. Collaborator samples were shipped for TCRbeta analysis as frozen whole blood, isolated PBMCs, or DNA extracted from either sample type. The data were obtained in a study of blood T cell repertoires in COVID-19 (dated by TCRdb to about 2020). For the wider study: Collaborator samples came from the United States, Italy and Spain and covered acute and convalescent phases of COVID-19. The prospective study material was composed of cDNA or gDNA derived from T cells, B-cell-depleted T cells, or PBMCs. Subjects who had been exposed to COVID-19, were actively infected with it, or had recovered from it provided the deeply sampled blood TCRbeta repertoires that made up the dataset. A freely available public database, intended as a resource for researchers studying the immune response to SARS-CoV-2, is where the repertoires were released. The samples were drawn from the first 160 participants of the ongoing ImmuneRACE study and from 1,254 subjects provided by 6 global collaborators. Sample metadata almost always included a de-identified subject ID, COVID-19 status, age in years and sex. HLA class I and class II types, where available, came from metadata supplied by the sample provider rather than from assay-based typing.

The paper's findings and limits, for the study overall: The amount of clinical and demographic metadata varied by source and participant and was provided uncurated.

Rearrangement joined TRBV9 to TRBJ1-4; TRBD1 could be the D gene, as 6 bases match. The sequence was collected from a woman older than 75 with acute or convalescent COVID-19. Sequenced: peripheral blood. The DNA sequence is TGTGCCAGCAGCGTAGGAGCCAGGGGATTTGGTAATGAAAAACTGTTTTTT. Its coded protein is CASSVGARGFGNEKLFF.